These 21 T cell receptor beta chains originate from one sample sequenced in a study of T cell responses to AZD1222 COVID-19 vaccine. Generated by immunoSEQ multiplex PCR, the TCRdb table keeps only in-frame clones and is missing some. The data contain just under 95,000 clones, 70% to 90% of them singletons. Specimen: peripheral blood, collected on day 0 of AZD1222 vaccination. All receptors derive from an adult in good health.

The chain has TRBV5-1 and TRBJ2-5, with a possible D match to TRBD2 (6 bases). Germline assignment: CDR1 SGHRS and CDR2 YFSETQ. V lost 0 bases, J lost 8 bases, and 14 bases lay in between. This CDR3 has 14 amino acids. The CDR3: CASSLGRGDRTQYF. For the CDR3, the DNA is TGCGCCAGCAGCTTGGGGCGGGGCGATCGAACCCAGTACTTC. The full variable domain, rest sourced from reference TRBV5-1 and TRBJ2-5, is KAGVTQTPRYLIKTRGQQVTLSCSPISGHRSVSWYQQTPGQGLQFLFEYFSETQRNKGNFPGRFSGRQFSNSRSEMNVSTLELGDSALYLCASSLGRGDRTQYFGPGTRLLVL.

This chain links TRBV30 with TRBJ2-3, with a weak D call TRBD2 (7 bases). Trimming removed 0 bases at V and 3 bases at J, with 13 bases between. CDR1 GTSNPN and CDR2 SVGIG come from the germline V gene (reference sequence). This CDR3 spans 15 amino acids. The CDR3 nucleotides read TGTGCCTGGAGTGTAGCGGCGGGGGCAACAGATACGCAGTATTTT. This translates into CAWSVAAGATDTQYF.

The V call is TRBV7-9, the J call TRBJ2-5; 9 nucleotides match TRBD1. CDR1 is SEHNR, CDR2 FQNEAQ, per germline (reference sequence). The CDR3 runs 17 residues. After removal of 4 bases from V and 5 bases from J, the junction contained 14 bases not matched to a gene. CDR3 in DNA: TGTGCCAGCAGCTCTATGTTCCGACAGGGGGTTGAGGAGACCCAGTACTTC. This encodes CASSSMFRQGVEETQYF.

The table lists this clone with a count of one. This chain uses TRBV11-2 with TRBJ1-2, with 8 nucleotides matching TRBD1. The germline gives CDR1 SGHAT, CDR2 FQNNGV. V was pared by 5 bases and J by 5 bases, with 7 bases of the junction left unmatched. The CDR3 runs 14 residues. CDR3 DNA: TGTGCCAGCAGCCCCTCCGGGACAGGATATGGCTACACCTTC. This sequence encodes CASSPSGTGYGYTF.

The chain joins TRBV19 to TRBJ2-2; either TRBD1 or TRBD2 may fit D (5 bases each). Germline V gene data show CDR1 as LNHDA and CDR2 as SQIVND (reference sequence). The germline V and J ends were trimmed by 0 bases and 7 bases, with 9 bases remaining between them. The CDR3 covers 14 residues. CDR3 amino acids: CASSIDGGGGELFF. The CDR3 DNA sequence: TGTGCCAGTAGTATAGATGGGGGTGGCGGGGAGCTGTTTTTT.

There are a few counts of this clone. The chain combines TRBV19 with TRBJ1-2, with D perhaps matching TRBD1 (5 bases). Trimming removed 7 bases from V and 9 bases from J, with 15 bases in between. This CDR3 region has 12 residues. Germline CDR1 and CDR2: LNHDA and SQIVND (reference sequence). CDR3 coding DNA: TGTGCCAGTACCGTGGACACCCTTAGCTACACCTTC. Protein: CASTVDTLSYTF.

J is TRBJ1-2 and V is TRBV9; TRBD1 is a possible D gene (5 bases). The V gene's germline CDR1 is SGDLS and CDR2 YYNGEE. Trimming stripped 1 base from V and 9 bases from J, with 13 bases between. The CDR3 extends over 13 amino acids. The CDR3 spells CASSVNQGWSYTF. The CDR3 DNA follows: TGTGCCAGCAGCGTAAACCAGGGCTGGAGCTACACCTTC.

The chain has TRBV6-5 and TRBJ1-2; 7 bases fit TRBD1. With 6 bases clipped from V and 4 bases from J, the junction kept 5 bases outside the gene matches. CDR1 and CDR2 from the germline V gene are MNHEY and SVGAGI. The CDR3 sequence is 13 residues long. The CDR3 sequence is CASSRTGPYGYTF. The DNA of the CDR3 is TGTGCCAGCAGCCGGACAGGCCCCTATGGCTACACCTTC.

The CDR3 here is CSVGLAGVETQYF. CDR3 in DNA: TGCAGCGTAGGACTAGCGGGGGTAGAGACCCAGTACTTC. The chain has TRBV29-1 and TRBJ2-5; 13 nucleotides align to TRBD2. J gave up 4 bases and V 6 bases, and 2 bases lay outside the gene matches. The CDR3 is made up of 13 amino acids. In germline, CDR1 is SQVTM, CDR2 ANQGSEA.

The chain uses TRBV19 and TRBJ1-5, with 11 bases fitting TRBD1. The length of the CDR3 is 17 residues. Looked up from germline, CDR1 is LNHDA and CDR2 is SQIVND (reference sequence). V lost 6 bases to trimming and J lost 3 bases; unmatched junction nucleotides: 10. The CDR3 here is CASSHYGQGADNQPQHF. The CDR3 DNA reads TGTGCCAGTAGCCACTATGGACAGGGGGCGGACAATCAGCCCCAGCATTTT.

This clone was recorded a few times. The V and J genes are TRBV30 and TRBJ1-2; D may be TRBD1 (6 bases). This CDR3 spans 16 amino acids. Germline V gene data show CDR1 as GTSNPN and CDR2 as SVGIG (reference sequence). V shed 4 bases and J shed 4 bases, with 22 bases lying between them. The CDR3 here is CAWISRGAVGTYGYTF. In nucleotides, the CDR3 is TGTGCCTGGATCTCCAGGGGCGCAGTCGGCACCTATGGCTACACCTTC.

This clone was counted only a few times. The chain has TRBV7-2 and TRBJ1-2; D is uncertain. The CDR3 has 12 amino acids. CDR1 and CDR2 (germline): SGHTA, FQGNSA. V lost 5 bases to trimming and J lost 5 bases, with 9 bases between them. As DNA, the CDR3 is TGTGCCAGCAGCCCGGTACGATATGGCTACACCTTC. Its translation: CASSPVRYGYTF.

V usage is TRBV19 and J usage is TRBJ1-1, with D possibly matching TRBD1 (5 bases). The CDR3 is 16 amino acids. The germline V and J ends were trimmed by 3 bases and 2 bases, with 16 bases remaining between them. CDR1 LNHDA and CDR2 SQIVND come from the germline V gene (reference sequence). CDR3 amino acids: CASSIRVEWGNTEAFF. CDR3 in DNA: TGTGCCAGTAGTATTAGGGTTGAGTGGGGCAACACTGAAGCTTTCTTT.

The CDR3 bases are TGCGCCAGCAGCCAAGATTTAGGCAGGGTCCGGGAGCAGTACTTC. This encodes CASSQDLGRVREQYF. The V call is TRBV4-3, the J call TRBJ2-7; D possibly corresponds to TRBD1 (5 bases). Germline CDR1 reads LGHNA; CDR2 reads YSLEER. The CDR3 covers 15 residues. The V gene lost 0 bases and the J gene lost 7 bases, with 16 bases spanning the gap.

V gene TRBV30 combines with J gene TRBJ1-4; possibly TRBD1 for D (5 bases). The germline V and J ends were trimmed by 5 bases and 5 bases, with 18 bases remaining between them. CDR1 is GTSNPN and CDR2 is SVGIG in the germline V gene (reference sequence). This CDR3 has 15 residues. The CDR3: CAWDIPGRMNEKLFF. CDR3 nucleotides: TGTGCCTGGGATATTCCGGGACGGATGAATGAAAAACTGTTTTTT.

V gene TRBV9 combines with J gene TRBJ1-2, with 10 bases matching TRBD1. The germline gives CDR1 SGDLS, CDR2 YYNGEE. With 0 bases clipped from V and 0 bases from J, the junction kept 5 bases outside the gene matches. CDR3 size: 17 residues. The CDR3: CASSVADRGDSNYGYTF. The DNA of the CDR3 is TGTGCCAGCAGCGTAGCGGACAGGGGGGATTCTAACTATGGCTACACCTTC. The entire variable domain, with the rest obtained from reference TRBV9 and TRBJ1-2, is as follows: DSGVTQTPKHLITATGQRVTLRCSPRSGDLSVYWYQQSLDQGLQFLIQYYNGEERAKGNILERFSAQQFPDLHSELNLSSLELGDSALYFCASSVADRGDSNYGYTFGSGTRLTVV.

The V gene is TRBV6-5, the J gene TRBJ2-5; D not certain. With 0 bases removed from V and 2 bases from J, the gap between germline ends came to 4 bases. Germline V gene lookup returns CDR1 MNHEY and CDR2 SVGAGI. The CDR3 covers 13 residues. CDR3 sequence: CASSYSIQETQYF. Written as DNA, the CDR3 is TGTGCCAGCAGTTACTCGATTCAAGAGACCCAGTACTTC.

The V gene is TRBV18, the J gene TRBJ1-1; 10 nucleotides agree with TRBD1. With V trimmed by 5 bases and J by 1 base, 4 bases remained unmatched. The CDR3 is made up of 15 amino acids. Germline V lookup: CDR1 KGHSH, CDR2 LQKENI. CDR3 amino acids: CASSAGQGRNTEAFF. In DNA, the CDR3 is TGTGCCAGCTCAGCGGGACAGGGGAGGAACACTGAAGCTTTCTTT.

J is TRBJ1-5 and V is TRBV6-5; no definite D call. The germline CDR1 and CDR2 sequences are MNHEY and SVGAGI. Trimming cost V 6 bases and J 5 bases, with 8 bases left between them. CDR3 length: 12 residues. The CDR3 nucleotides read TGTGCCAGCAGCATGGGCCATCAGCCCCAGCATTTT. Protein product: CASSMGHQPQHF.

The chain joins TRBV6-1 to TRBJ1-1, with no clear D. The germline gives CDR1 MNHNS, CDR2 SASEGT. The CDR3 length is 11 residues. The V end was cut by 8 bases, the J end by 0 bases, with 4 bases between. CDR3 loop: CASGLNTEAFF. The CDR3 coding sequence is TGTGCCAGCGGGTTGAACACTGAAGCTTTCTTT.

A few counts support this clone. The chain links TRBV6-5 to TRBJ2-7; 10 bases match TRBD1. J was trimmed by 3 bases and V by 6 bases; bases with no gene match: 5. The length of the CDR3 is 14 residues. Germline assignment: CDR1 MNHEY and CDR2 SVGAGI. This chain's CDR3 is CASRTGTGVYEQYF. The CDR3 DNA follows: TGTGCCAGCAGGACCGGGACAGGGGTCTACGAGCAGTACTTC.